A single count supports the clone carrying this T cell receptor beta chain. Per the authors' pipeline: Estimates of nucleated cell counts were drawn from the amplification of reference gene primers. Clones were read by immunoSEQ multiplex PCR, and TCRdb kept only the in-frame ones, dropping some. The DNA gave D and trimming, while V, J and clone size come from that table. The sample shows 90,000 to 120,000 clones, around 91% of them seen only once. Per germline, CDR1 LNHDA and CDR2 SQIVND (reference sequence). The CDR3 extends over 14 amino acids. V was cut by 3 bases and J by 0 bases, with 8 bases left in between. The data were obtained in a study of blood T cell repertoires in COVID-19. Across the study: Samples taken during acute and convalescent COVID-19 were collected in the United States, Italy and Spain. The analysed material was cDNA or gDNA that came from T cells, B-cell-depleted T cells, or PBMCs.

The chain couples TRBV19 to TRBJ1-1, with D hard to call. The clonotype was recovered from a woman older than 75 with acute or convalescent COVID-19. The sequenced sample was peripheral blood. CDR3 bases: TGTGCCAGTAGTATGGACTTCATGAACACTGAAGCTTTCTTT. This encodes CASSMDFMNTEAFF. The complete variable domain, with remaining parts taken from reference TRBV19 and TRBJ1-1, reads DGGITQSPKYLFRKEGQNVTLSCEQNLNHDAMYWYRQDPGQGLRLIYYSQIVNDFQKGDIAEGYSVSREKKESFPLTVTSAQKNPTAFYLCASSMDFMNTEAFFGQGTRLTVV.